These T cell receptor beta chains were read from a single sample in a study of blood T cell repertoires in COVID-19. Here immunoSEQ multiplex PCR was the method, and the copy in TCRdb shows in-frame clones only, minus some. The table records about 65,000 clones, over 80% of them present only once. Sequenced input: peripheral blood. These receptors were taken from a human donor in a cohort sampled during active COVID-19. Both conserved end residues are part of each CDR3. A D gene is named only where the DNA matches it firmly. Only some rows state a clone size, as once, few, many or a class for expanded clones.

CDR3 DNA: TGTGCCAGCAGCTTTACGACAGGAAACTATGGCTACACCTTC
CDR3 protein: CASSFTTGNYGYTF
CDR3 length: 14
J gene: TRBJ1-2
clone size: once
V gene: TRBV11-3
D gene: .

CDR3 DNA: TGTGCCTGGAGCCTAGCGGGGGGCTGGGAGACCCAGTACTTC
CDR3 protein: CAWSLAGGWETQYF
CDR3 length: 14
J gene: TRBJ2-5
clone size: .
V gene: TRBV30
D gene: TRBD2

CDR3 DNA: TGTGCCAGCAGCTTAGAGGCGGGACTCATCGGTGGGGCCAACGTCCTGACTTTC
CDR3 protein: CASSLEAGLIGGANVLTF
CDR3 length: 18
J gene: TRBJ2-6
clone size: .
V gene: TRBV11-2
D gene: .

CDR3 DNA: TGTGCCAGCTCACCAACGGGAGGGGGCGAGACTGAAGCTTTCTTT
CDR3 protein: CASSPTGGGETEAFF
CDR3 length: 15
J gene: TRBJ1-1
clone size: .
V gene: TRBV18
D gene: TRBD1

CDR3 DNA: TGTGCCACCGATCAATTGACAGGATTCTACGAGCAGTACTTC
CDR3 protein: CATDQLTGFYEQYF
CDR3 length: 14
J gene: TRBJ2-7
clone size: .
V gene: TRBV10-3
D gene: .

CDR3 DNA: TGTGCCAGCAGTATATCAGGGGGCCGCTACAATGAGCAGTTCTTC
CDR3 protein: CASSISGGRYNEQFF
CDR3 length: 15
J gene: TRBJ2-1
clone size: .
V gene: TRBV27
D gene: TRBD1

CDR3 DNA: TGCAGTGCTAGTGTATCGGGGGGCACTGAAGCTTTCTTT
CDR3 protein: CSASVSGGTEAFF
CDR3 length: 13
J gene: TRBJ1-1
clone size: .
V gene: TRBV20-1
D gene: .

CDR3 DNA: TGTGCCAGCAGTTTCAGACAGGGGGCGCAGGGGGCCAACGTCCTGACTTTC
CDR3 protein: CASSFRQGAQGANVLTF
CDR3 length: 17
J gene: TRBJ2-6
clone size: .
V gene: TRBV2
D gene: TRBD1

CDR3 DNA: TGTGCCAGCAGTTCCCTCATTACTAGCGGGGGGCTCACAGATACGCAGTATTTT
CDR3 protein: CASSSLITSGGLTDTQYF
CDR3 length: 18
J gene: TRBJ2-3
clone size: .
V gene: TRBV27
D gene: TRBD2

CDR3 DNA: TGTGCCAGCAGGGAAAGGGAGAGGAGACAGGCCCGATACGAGCAGTACTTC
CDR3 protein: CASRERERRQARYEQYF
CDR3 length: 17
J gene: TRBJ2-7
clone size: .
V gene: TRBV6-1
D gene: .

CDR3 DNA: TGTGCCAGCAGCTACCGCGGGGCTAATGAAAAACTGTTTTTT
CDR3 protein: CASSYRGANEKLFF
CDR3 length: 14
J gene: TRBJ1-4
clone size: .
V gene: TRBV7-2
D gene: .

CDR3 DNA: TGCGCCAGCAGTTTAGCGGGGGCGACCTACAATGAGCAGTTCTTC
CDR3 protein: CASSLAGATYNEQFF
CDR3 length: 15
J gene: TRBJ2-1
clone size: once
V gene: TRBV10-1
D gene: TRBD2

CDR3 DNA: TGTGCCAGCAGTCAAAGACCCAGGGGCACTGAAGCTTTCTTT
CDR3 protein: CASSQRPRGTEAFF
CDR3 length: 14
J gene: TRBJ1-1
clone size: .
V gene: TRBV27
D gene: .

CDR3 DNA: TGTGCCAGCACCCCGGGGGACCTTTACTATGGCTACACCTTC
CDR3 protein: CASTPGDLYYGYTF
CDR3 length: 14
J gene: TRBJ1-2
clone size: .
V gene: TRBV9
D gene: .

CDR3 DNA: TGTGCCTGGACGTCAGGTTACAATCAGCCCCAGCATTTT
CDR3 protein: CAWTSGYNQPQHF
CDR3 length: 13
J gene: TRBJ1-5
clone size: .
V gene: TRBV30
D gene: .

CDR3 DNA: TGTGCCACCAGCAGTACTAGCTACAATGAGCAGTTCTTC
CDR3 protein: CATSSTSYNEQFF
CDR3 length: 13
J gene: TRBJ2-1
clone size: few
V gene: TRBV15
D gene: .

CDR3 DNA: TGTGCCAGCAGCTCGGGGGGCGGGGACTACAATGAGCAGTTCTTC
CDR3 protein: CASSSGGGDYNEQFF
CDR3 length: 15
J gene: TRBJ2-1
clone size: .
V gene: TRBV5-5
D gene: .

CDR3 DNA: TGTGCCAGCAGCCGCCGGACCCCTACAGGGTACCAAGAGACCCAGTACTTC
CDR3 protein: CASSRRTPTGYQETQYF
CDR3 length: 17
J gene: TRBJ2-5
clone size: .
V gene: TRBV14
D gene: .

CDR3 DNA: TGTGCCAGCACCAGGGCTTATGGCTACACCTTC
CDR3 protein: CASTRAYGYTF
CDR3 length: 11
J gene: TRBJ1-2
clone size: .
V gene: TRBV28
D gene: .

CDR3 DNA: TGTGCCATCCGTTCGGGGTTGGGGCAGCCCCAGCATTTT
CDR3 protein: CAIRSGLGQPQHF
CDR3 length: 13
J gene: TRBJ1-5
clone size: .
V gene: TRBV28
D gene: .

CDR3 DNA: TGTGCCAGCAGCTCCCCTTCACGAGTCTTGTACAATGAGCAGTTCTTC
CDR3 protein: CASSSPSRVLYNEQFF
CDR3 length: 16
J gene: TRBJ2-1
clone size: .
V gene: TRBV5-4
D gene: .

CDR3 DNA: TGTGCCAGCAGACAGGGGTCTGCCTACGAGCAGTACTTC
CDR3 protein: CASRQGSAYEQYF
CDR3 length: 13
J gene: TRBJ2-7
clone size: .
V gene: TRBV28
D gene: TRBD1

CDR3 DNA: TGTGCCGCCCGAGAACGGTCGGTCACTGAAGCTTTCTTT
CDR3 protein: CAARERSVTEAFF
CDR3 length: 13
J gene: TRBJ1-1
clone size: .
V gene: TRBV15
D gene: .

CDR3 DNA: TGTGCCAGTAGTATTCTCGCCGGCACTGAAGCTTTCTTT
CDR3 protein: CASSILAGTEAFF
CDR3 length: 13
J gene: TRBJ1-1
clone size: .
V gene: TRBV19
D gene: .

CDR3 DNA: TGTGCCAGTAGTATGCGACAGGGTGGCGGCTACACCTTC
CDR3 protein: CASSMRQGGGYTF
CDR3 length: 13
J gene: TRBJ1-2
clone size: once
V gene: TRBV19
D gene: TRBD1

CDR3 DNA: TGTGCCAGCAGTTTATCACAGGAAGGCTCTGGAAACACCATATATTTT
CDR3 protein: CASSLSQEGSGNTIYF
CDR3 length: 16
J gene: TRBJ1-3
clone size: .
V gene: TRBV28
D gene: .

CDR3 DNA: TGTGCCACCAGTGAGTCACAGCGGGAAAAACTGTTTTTT
CDR3 protein: CATSESQREKLFF
CDR3 length: 13
J gene: TRBJ1-4
clone size: .
V gene: TRBV24-1
D gene: .

CDR3 DNA: TGCGCCAGCAGCTTCACCGGGACAGGGGGTACCGGAGGCTACACCTTC
CDR3 protein: CASSFTGTGGTGGYTF
CDR3 length: 16
J gene: TRBJ1-2
clone size: .
V gene: TRBV5-1
D gene: TRBD1

CDR3 DNA: TGTGCCAGCAGCAGACAGGGGGGGGGCCAAGAGACCCAGTACTTC
CDR3 protein: CASSRQGGGQETQYF
CDR3 length: 15
J gene: TRBJ2-5
clone size: once
V gene: TRBV2
D gene: TRBD1

CDR3 DNA: TGCGCCAGCAGCCAAGAGTATACAGGGGCTAATACGCAGTATTTT
CDR3 protein: CASSQEYTGANTQYF
CDR3 length: 15
J gene: TRBJ2-3
clone size: .
V gene: TRBV4-1
D gene: TRBD1